This TCR beta chain was recovered during a study of cytomegalovirus exposure and HLA in healthy donors. The protocol was immunoSEQ multiplex PCR, while the TCRdb copy is restricted to in-frame clones and leaves out a portion. The sample carries approximately 220,000 clones, over 80% recorded once. This CDR3 has 15 amino acids. V was clipped by 6 bases and J by 0 bases; unmatched bases: 6. The germline V gene has CDR1 SGHRS and CDR2 YFSETQ. This receptor was taken from a woman under 30 in good health and CMV-seronegative. The chain uses TRBV5-1 and TRBJ2-7, with 10 nucleotides matching TRBD2. Sequencing was carried out using PBMCs. The CDR3 nucleotides are TGCGCCAGCAACCAAGCGGGAGGGATCTCCTACGAGCAGTACTTC. The encoded protein is CASNQAGGISYEQYF. The whole variable domain, filled in from reference TRBV5-1 and TRBJ2-7, reads KAGVTQTPRYLIKTRGQQVTLSCSPISGHRSVSWYQQTPGQGLQFLFEYFSETQRNKGNFPGRFSGRQFSNSRSEMNVSTLELGDSALYLCASNQAGGISYEQYFGPGTRLTVT.